This TCR beta chain was identified during a study of T cell responses to AZD1222 COVID-19 vaccine. The data were produced by immunoSEQ multiplex PCR, yet TCRdb's version contains in-frame clones alone and is incomplete. The top ten clones hold approximately 7% of a sample with around 130,000 clones, around 94% of them seen once. This sample comprised peripheral blood, obtained on day 0 of AZD1222 vaccination. This sequence originates from an adult in good health.

CDR3 nucleotide sequence: TGCGCCAGCAGGGAGGGACAGCTCTCCTACGAGCAGTACTTC. Its translation is CASREGQLSYEQYF. The rearrangement joins TRBV5-1 to TRBJ2-7, with D possibly TRBD1 on 7 matching bases. V was cut by 5 bases and J by 0 bases, with 12 bases left in between. Per germline, CDR1 SGHRS and CDR2 YFSETQ. This CDR3 contains 14 residues.